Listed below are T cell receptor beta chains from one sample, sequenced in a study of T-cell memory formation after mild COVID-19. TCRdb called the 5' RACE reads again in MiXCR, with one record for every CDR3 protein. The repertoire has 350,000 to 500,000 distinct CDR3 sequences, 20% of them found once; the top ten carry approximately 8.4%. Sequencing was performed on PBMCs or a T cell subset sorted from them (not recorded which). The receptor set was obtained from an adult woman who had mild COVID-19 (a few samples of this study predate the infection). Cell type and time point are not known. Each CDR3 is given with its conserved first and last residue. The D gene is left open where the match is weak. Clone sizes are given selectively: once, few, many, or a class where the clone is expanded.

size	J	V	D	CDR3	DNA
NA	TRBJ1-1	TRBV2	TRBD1	CASSSAGTGERGTEAFF	TGTGCCAGCAGTAGCGCCGGGACAGGGGAGAGGGGCACTGAAGCTTTCTTT
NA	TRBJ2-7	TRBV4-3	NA	CASSQVLGPYEQYF	TGCGCCAGCAGCCAAGTCCTGGGCCCCTACGAGCAGTACTTC
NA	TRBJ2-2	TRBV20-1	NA	CSAVGLSNTGELFF	TGCAGCGCGGTGGGGCTTTCGAACACCGGGGAGCTGTTTTTT
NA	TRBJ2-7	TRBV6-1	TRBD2	CASSEAVEGSGRRREEYF	TGTGCCAGCAGTGAAGCGGTCGAGGGAAGCGGGAGACGGCGCGAGGAGTACTTC
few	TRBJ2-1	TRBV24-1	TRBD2	CATGGLAEGRNEQFF	TGTGCCACCGGTGGACTAGCGGAAGGTCGGAATGAGCAGTTCTTC
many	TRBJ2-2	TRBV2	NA	CAYSQRANTGELFF	TGTGCCTATAGCCAGCGAGCTAACACCGGGGAGCTGTTTTTT
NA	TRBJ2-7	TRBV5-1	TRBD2	CASSANPGTRFYEQYF	TGCGCCAGCAGCGCCAACCCCGGGACTAGATTCTACGAGCAGTACTTC
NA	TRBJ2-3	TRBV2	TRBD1	CASSEGTGLNTQYF	TGTGCCAGCAGTGAAGGGACAGGGCTGAATACGCAGTATTTT
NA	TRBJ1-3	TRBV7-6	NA	CASSPTGNTIYF	TGTGCCAGCAGCCCAACAGGGAACACCATATATTTT
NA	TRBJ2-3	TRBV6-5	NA	CASSYYPGPPSDTQYF	TGTGCCAGCAGTTACTACCCGGGGCCGCCCTCAGATACGCAGTATTTT
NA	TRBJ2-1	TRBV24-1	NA	CATSDNGPRDNEQFF	TGTGCCACCAGTGATAATGGTCCCCGGGACAATGAGCAGTTCTTC
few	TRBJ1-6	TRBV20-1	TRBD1	CSARRGTGLHNSPLHF	TGCAGTGCTAGAAGGGGGACAGGGCTTCATAATTCACCCCTCCACTTT
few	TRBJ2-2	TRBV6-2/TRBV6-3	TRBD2	CAGGRTNTGELFF	TGTGCCGGCGGGAGGACTAACACCGGGGAGCTGTTTTTT
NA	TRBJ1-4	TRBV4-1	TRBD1	CASSQDLAGQSNEKLFF	TGCGCCAGCAGCCAAGATTTGGCGGGACAGTCTAATGAAAAACTGTTTTTT
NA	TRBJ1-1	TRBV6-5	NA	CASRKNTEAFF	TGTGCCAGCAGAAAGAACACTGAAGCTTTCTTT
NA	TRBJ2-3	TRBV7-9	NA	CASSSRAAHVRDTQYF	TGTGCCAGCAGCTCCAGAGCGGCCCACGTTAGGGATACGCAGTATTTT
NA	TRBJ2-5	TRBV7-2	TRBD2	CASSLTGAGVGETQYF	TGTGCCAGCAGCTTAACAGGAGCGGGAGTAGGGGAGACCCAGTACTTC